This TCR beta chain appears in the sequencing data of a study of blood T cell repertoires in COVID-19. Study background: From the United States, Italy and Spain came samples of acute and convalescent COVID-19.

This CDR3 spans 15 amino acids. Germline assignment: CDR1 SGHNT and CDR2 YENEEA. With 3 bases removed from V and 0 bases from J, the gap between germline ends came to 9 bases. Produced via immunoSEQ multiplex PCR; TCRdb's table is partial and in-frame only. The profile shows over 85,000 clones, 82% of them singletons. In this sample, this clone turned up a few times. The chain employs TRBV11-3 and TRBJ2-1; perhaps TRBD1 as D (5 bases). The sequenced material came from peripheral blood. This TCR was recovered from a woman aged 55-70 years with acute or convalescent COVID-19. CDR3 sequence (DNA): TGTGCCAGCAGCTTTGACAGCCTCTCCTACAATGAGCAGTTCTTC. Translation: CASSFDSLSYNEQFF. The full variable domain, completed using reference TRBV11-3 and TRBJ2-1, is EAGVVQSPRYKIIEKKQPVAFWCNPISGHNTLYWYLQNLGQGPELLIRYENEEAVDDSQLPKDRFSAERLKGVDSTLKIQPAELGDSAVYLCASSFDSLSYNEQFFGPGTRLTVL.